This T cell receptor beta chain was observed in a study of identical twins. General study findings and limits: Models underestimated how often monozygotic twins shared out-of-frame TCR alpha.

The germline gives CDR1 SGHTA, CDR2 FQGNSA. The CDR3 has 14 residues. Trimming took 1 base from V and 5 from J, leaving 9 bases between them. One entry per CDR3 protein, called by TCRdb with MiXCR from the 5' RACE reads. The repertoire has under 900,000 distinct CDR3 sequences, roughly 18% of them found once; the top ten carry around 13%. There are a few counts of this clonotype. Its antigen is unidentified. These sequences were also reported in another study, on T cells expressing NK-cell markers. According to that study: Eight donors were sequenced, of whom seven were HCMV-seropositive, while the remaining one was HCMV-seronegative.

This rearrangement joins TRBV7-2 to TRBJ2-1, with D perhaps TRBD1 or TRBD2 (5 bases each). The TCR was taken from a woman aged 18-29 years in good health. The sequencing input was PBMCs. CDR3 protein: CASSLVPGHNEQFF. In DNA, the CDR3 is TGTGCCAGCAGCTTAGTCCCGGGACACAATGAGCAGTTCTTC.